Presented here are 26 T cell receptor beta chains from one specimen sequenced in a study of blood T cell repertoires in COVID-19. TCRdb's copy holds only in-frame clones and misses some; the assay was immunoSEQ multiplex PCR. The sample includes hundreds of thousands of clones, around 87% of them seen just once. Sequencing was carried out using peripheral blood. All receptors derive from a man aged 55 to 70 with acute or convalescent COVID-19.

This clone was observed once. This sequence joins TRBV7-9 and TRBJ1-5; 11 positions agree with TRBD1. Germline trimming cut 5 bases from V and 5 bases from J; bases unmatched to any gene: 11. CDR3 length: 17 amino acids. CDR1 is SEHNR, CDR2 FQNEAQ, per germline (reference sequence). This CDR3 is CASSARTGTGGDQPQHF. In nucleotides, the CDR3 is TGTGCCAGCAGCGCCCGGACCGGGACAGGGGGAGATCAGCCCCAGCATTTT.

The chain carries TRBV11-2 and TRBJ1-2; weak D call: TRBD1 (5 bases). The CDR3 is 17 amino acids. The V end was cut by 2 bases, the J end by 3 bases, with 19 bases between. Germline V gene data show CDR1 as SGHAT and CDR2 as FQNNGV. CDR3 in DNA: TGTGCCAGCAGCTTAAACGGGCTTGGCCGGGGGGACTATGGCTACACCTTC. This translates into CASSLNGLGRGDYGYTF.

This clone was seen once. V usage is TRBV6-1 and J usage is TRBJ2-7; possibly TRBD2 for D (6 bases). The CDR3 is 15 amino acids. With 2 bases removed from V and 1 base from J, the gap between germline ends came to 12 bases. Per the germline V gene, CDR1 is MNHNS and CDR2 is SASEGT. CDR3 nucleotides: TGTGCCAGCAGTGAATGGAGGGCCGGGTCCTACGAGCAGTACTTC. This gives the protein CASSEWRAGSYEQYF.

The chain recombines TRBV5-6 with TRBJ2-3, with D tentatively TRBD2 (5 bases). Germline CDR1 reads SGHDT; CDR2 reads YYEEEE. This CDR3 region has 15 residues. Trimming pared 4 bases from V and 0 bases from J, leaving 12 bases between. The DNA for the CDR3 is TGTGCCAGCAGCGGAGGACCCCCGAGCACAGATACGCAGTATTTT. It yields the protein CASSGGPPSTDTQYF.

This chain joins TRBV7-6 and TRBJ2-2, with a possible D match to TRBD1 (6 bases). The V end was cut by 4 bases, the J end by 2 bases, with 14 bases between. CDR3 length: 16 amino acids. The V gene's germline CDR1 is SGHVS and CDR2 FNYEAQ. DNA for the CDR3: TGTGCCAGCAGCTCAATCAGGGGCCCAAACACCGGGGAGCTGTTTTTT. Translated, it gives CASSSIRGPNTGELFF.

CDR3 nucleotide sequence: TGTGCCAGCAGCCCTGACTCCACTAGATACAATGAGCAGTTCTTC. Protein product: CASSPDSTRYNEQFF. The chain is built from TRBV6-2 or TRBV6-3 and TRBJ2-1; D might be TRBD2 (5 bases). Trimming left V 6 bases short and J 4 bases short, with 16 bases between. Per germline, CDR1 MNHEY and CDR2 SVGEGT. The CDR3 length is 15 residues.

The chain links TRBV28 to TRBJ2-3, with 11 positions matching TRBD1. Germline CDR1 MDHEN, CDR2 SYDVKM. The CDR3 spans 15 residues. V shed 7 bases and J 7 bases; nucleotides not matched to a gene: 10. CDR3: CASTSPGQGAYTQYF. The CDR3 region has the DNA TGTGCCAGCACCTCTCCCGGACAGGGGGCTTATACGCAGTATTTT.

Here the CDR3 DNA reads TGTGCCAGCAGCTCCCCCCAGGCTGAAAAACTGTTTTTT. It translates to CASSSPQAEKLFF. The J gene is TRBJ1-4, the V gene TRBV5-6; D gene unclear. V was trimmed by 3 bases and J by 7 bases, leaving 10 bases between them. The CDR3 spans 13 residues. Germline V CDR1 and CDR2: SGHDT, YYEEEE.

The V call is TRBV11-2, the J call TRBJ2-7; 7 bases agree with TRBD2. The CDR3 contains 14 residues. Trimming cost V 6 bases and J 4 bases; bases outside gene matches: 9. CDR1 and CDR2 from the germline V gene are SGHAT and FQNNGV. The CDR3 loop is CASSSSGSSYEQYF. The CDR3 DNA sequence: TGTGCCAGCAGTTCTAGCGGCTCCAGTTACGAGCAGTACTTC.

The chain employs TRBV2 and TRBJ2-7; tentative D call: TRBD1 (5 bases). Trimming stripped 3 bases from V and 2 bases from J, with 8 bases between. The CDR3 is 13 amino acids. In germline, CDR1 is SNHLY, CDR2 FYNNEI. In DNA, the CDR3 is TGTGCCAGCAGTGATCAGACAGCCTACGAGCAGTACTTC. Amino acids: CASSDQTAYEQYF.

V and J are TRBV5-5 and TRBJ2-7, with 8 bases aligning to TRBD1. Per the germline V gene, CDR1 is SGHKS and CDR2 is YYEKEE (reference sequence). Unmatched junction bases numbered 5, after V lost 2 bases and J lost 7 bases. The CDR3 sequence is 13 residues long. The DNA of the CDR3 is TGTGCCAGCAGCTTCAGTACAGGGGGAGAGCAGTACTTC. Translating it yields CASSFSTGGEQYF. Filled out from reference TRBV5-5 and TRBJ2-7, the complete variable domain reads DAGVTQSPTHLIKTRGQQVTLRCSPISGHKSVSWYQQVLGQGPQFIFQYYEKEERGRGNFPDRFSARQFPNYSSELNVNALLLGDSALYLCASSFSTGGEQYFGPGTRLTVT.

V gene TRBV10-1 combines with J gene TRBJ2-5, with 10 bases matching TRBD1. Germline V CDR1 and CDR2: WNHNN, SYGVQD (reference sequence). This CDR3 is 15 amino acids long. Unmatched junction bases numbered 6, after V lost 3 bases and J lost 5 bases. This CDR3 is CASSDPGQGWETQYF. In DNA form, the CDR3 reads TGCGCCAGCAGTGATCCGGGACAGGGGTGGGAGACCCAGTACTTC.

The chain is built from TRBV28 and TRBJ2-7; D might be TRBD1 (7 bases). V lost 2 bases and J 7 bases, leaving 15 bases between the germline ends. This CDR3 has 14 residues. Per the germline V gene, CDR1 is MDHEN and CDR2 is SYDVKM. CDR3 sequence (DNA): TGTGCCAGCAGTTTACTCAGGGGGGTTGGGGAGCAGTACTTC. Translated: CASSLLRGVGEQYF.

The rearrangement joins TRBV20-1 to TRBJ1-4; D is unresolved. Trimming removed 3 bases from V and 4 bases from J, with 21 bases in between. This CDR3 spans 17 amino acids. Germline V gives CDR1 DFQATT, CDR2 SNEGSKA (reference sequence). The DNA of the CDR3 is TGCAGTGCTAGTAGTCTAAGCCACAATCGACATAATGAAAAACTGTTTTTT. It translates to CSASSLSHNRHNEKLFF.

The chain employs TRBV4-2 and TRBJ1-1; TRBD1 agrees at 7 bases. The CDR3 covers 14 residues. V lost 5 bases, J lost 4 bases, and 7 bases stayed unmatched. The germline gives CDR1 LGHNA, CDR2 YNFKEQ. CDR3 nucleotide sequence: TGTGCCAGCAGCAAAGGGGGCTCGGTCACTGAAGCTTTCTTT. Its protein product is CASSKGGSVTEAFF.

This chain uses TRBV5-5 with TRBJ1-1; D is uncertain. Germline CDR1 and CDR2: SGHKS and YYEKEE (reference sequence). The CDR3 loop spans 15 amino acids. V was shortened by 2 bases and J by 1 base, with 12 bases between the two germline ends. In nucleotides, the CDR3 is TGTGCCAGCAGCTTTTTGACGGGGTCGAACACTGAAGCTTTCTTT. Its translation: CASSFLTGSNTEAFF.

The CDR3 DNA sequence: TGTGCCAGCAGTTTATCGGTGGCGGTAAGAGAAAAACTGTTTTTT. Translation gives CASSLSVAVREKLFF. The rearrangement joins TRBV27 to TRBJ1-4; D uncertain. From germline, CDR1 is MNHEY and CDR2 SMNVEV (reference sequence). The CDR3 consists of 15 residues. V was shortened by 0 bases and J by 8 bases, with 13 bases between the two germline ends.

This rearrangement joins TRBV27 to TRBJ1-4, with D perhaps TRBD1 (5 bases). Germline lookup yields CDR1 MNHEY and CDR2 SMNVEV (reference sequence). This CDR3 contains 15 residues. V was trimmed by 6 bases and J by 0 bases, leaving 11 bases between them. DNA for the CDR3: TGTGCCAGCAGAAACCAGGGTGCAACTAATGAAAAACTGTTTTTT. It encodes CASRNQGATNEKLFF.

J is TRBJ2-3 and V is TRBV5-5, with unresolved D. Trimming pared 0 bases from V and 0 bases from J, leaving 11 bases between. Germline lookup yields CDR1 SGHKS and CDR2 YYEKEE (reference sequence). CDR3 length equals 16 residues. The CDR3 region has the DNA TGTGCCAGCAGCTTGGGAGTTTCTCATAGCACAGATACGCAGTATTTT. Residues: CASSLGVSHSTDTQYF.

This sequence joins TRBV9 and TRBJ1-2; the D gene is possibly TRBD1 (5 bases). Germline V gene sequence: CDR1 SGDLS, CDR2 YYNGEE. V dropped 0 bases and J dropped 4 bases, with 13 bases sitting between them. This CDR3 contains 15 residues. DNA of the CDR3: TGTGCCAGCAGCGTAGGGGAGGGGACCGTCTATGGCTACACCTTC. Amino acid sequence: CASSVGEGTVYGYTF.

This chain joins TRBV3-1 (or the pseudogene TRBV3-2) and TRBJ1-2; possible D gene TRBD1, 6 bases. The CDR3 is 15 amino acids. The V gene lost 4 bases and the J gene lost 8 bases, with 20 bases spanning the gap. CDR1 LGHDT and CDR2 YNNKEL come from the germline V gene (reference sequence). The CDR3 loop reads CASSPRDRPGKGYTF. As DNA, the CDR3 is TGTGCCAGCAGCCCAAGAGACAGGCCGGGAAAGGGCTACACCTTC.

The chain joins TRBV19 to TRBJ2-5; TRBD2 matches 11 bases. After removal of 6 bases from V and 1 base from J, the junction contained 10 bases not matched to a gene. This CDR3 is 17 amino acids long. Germline V lookup: CDR1 LNHDA, CDR2 SQIVND (reference sequence). For the CDR3, the DNA is TGTGCCAGTAGAACACTAGCGGGGGCGACATCCCAAGAGACCCAGTACTTC. This sequence encodes CASRTLAGATSQETQYF.

The V call is TRBV5-6, the J call TRBJ2-5; TRBD1 aligns across 8 bases. This CDR3 is 15 amino acids long. The junction had 6 bases not matched to a gene; V was cut back by 2 bases and J by 3 bases. Germline values: CDR1 SGHDT, CDR2 YYEEEE. The CDR3 nucleotides read TGTGCCAGCAGCTTCCCAGGGGGCGGGGAAGAGACCCAGTACTTC. This encodes CASSFPGGGEETQYF. Full variable domain (rest looked up from reference TRBV5-6 and TRBJ2-5): DAGVTQSPTHLIKTRGQQVTLRCSPKSGHDTVSWYQQALGQGPQFIFQYYEEEERQRGNFPDRFSGHQFPNYSSELNVNALLLGDSALYLCASSFPGGGEETQYFGPGTRLLVL.

This chain uses TRBV7-9 with TRBJ2-3; 8 nucleotides agree with TRBD2. This CDR3 is 14 amino acids long. The V gene end was trimmed by 8 bases and the J gene end by 2 bases; junction bases not matched to a gene: 6. The germline gives CDR1 SEHNR, CDR2 FQNEAQ (reference sequence). CDR3 sequence: CASAGRGVTDTQYF. CDR3 bases: TGTGCCAGCGCGGGGCGGGGGGTCACAGATACGCAGTATTTT.

V gene TRBV24-1 combines with J gene TRBJ1-5, with a weak D call TRBD1 (5 bases). CDR1 KGHDR and CDR2 SFDVKD come from the germline V gene. Trimming shortened V by 5 bases and J by 0 bases, and 10 bases separated the two germline ends. The CDR3 runs to 15 residues. The chain's CDR3 is CATSGGGDSNQPQHF. CDR3 DNA sequence: TGTGCCACCAGTGGGGGCGGGGATAGCAATCAGCCCCAGCATTTT.

This clone was observed a handful of times. The V call is TRBV19, the J call TRBJ1-2, with 7 nucleotides matching TRBD1. Trimming cost V 4 bases and J 9 bases; bases outside gene matches: 11. This CDR3 comprises 14 residues. Germline CDR1 reads LNHDA; CDR2 reads SQIVND (reference sequence). The CDR3 DNA follows: TGTGCCAGTAGTACCTCGGGGGACAGTAGGCGCTACACCTTC. Translating gives CASSTSGDSRRYTF. Supplemented by reference TRBV19 and TRBJ1-2, the full variable domain reads DGGITQSPKYLFRKEGQNVTLSCEQNLNHDAMYWYRQDPGQGLRLIYYSQIVNDFQKGDIAEGYSVSREKKESFPLTVTSAQKNPTAFYLCASSTSGDSRRYTFGSGTRLTVV.